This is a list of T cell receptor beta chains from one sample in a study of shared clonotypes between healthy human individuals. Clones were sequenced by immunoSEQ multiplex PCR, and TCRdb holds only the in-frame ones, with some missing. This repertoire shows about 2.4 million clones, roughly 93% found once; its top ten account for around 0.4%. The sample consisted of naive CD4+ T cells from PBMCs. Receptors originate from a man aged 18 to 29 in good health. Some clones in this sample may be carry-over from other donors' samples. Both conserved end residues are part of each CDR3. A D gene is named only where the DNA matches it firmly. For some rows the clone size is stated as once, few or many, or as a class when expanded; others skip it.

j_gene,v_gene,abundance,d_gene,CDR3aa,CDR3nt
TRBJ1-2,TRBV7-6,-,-,CASSLDGDYTF,TGTGCCAGCAGCTTAGACGGCGACTACACCTTC
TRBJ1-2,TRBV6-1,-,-,CASSSRTLSYGYTF,TGTGCCAGCAGTTCGCGGACGTTATCCTATGGCTACACCTTC
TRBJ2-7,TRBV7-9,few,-,CASSLGAGRSYEQYF,TGTGCCAGCAGCTTAGGGGCAGGTCGCTCCTACGAGCAGTACTTC
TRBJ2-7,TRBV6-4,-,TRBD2,CASSDPYTTSGASYEQYF,TGTGCCAGCAGTGACCCTTACACAACTAGCGGGGCATCCTACGAGCAGTACTTC
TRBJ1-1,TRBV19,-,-,CASTQSRVMTEAFF,TGTGCCAGTACCCAAAGCAGGGTTATGACTGAAGCTTTCTTT
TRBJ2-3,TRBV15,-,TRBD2,CATSRDVQRETDTQYF,TGTGCCACCAGCAGAGATGTGCAGCGGGAGACAGATACGCAGTATTTT
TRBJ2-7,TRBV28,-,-,CASCPRVYEQYF,TGTGCCAGCTGCCCTAGGGTATACGAGCAGTACTTC
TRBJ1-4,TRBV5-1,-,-,CASSSDSNSEKLFF,TGCGCCAGCAGCTCGGACAGTAACAGTGAAAAACTGTTTTTT
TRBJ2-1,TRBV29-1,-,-,CSVDTFRGYNEQFF,TGCAGCGTTGATACGTTCAGGGGATACAATGAGCAGTTCTTC
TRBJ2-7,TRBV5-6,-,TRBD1,CASSWDRAYEQYF,TGTGCCAGCAGCTGGGACAGGGCCTACGAGCAGTACTTC
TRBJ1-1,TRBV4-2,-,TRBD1,CASSQDRDSTEAFF,TGTGCCAGCAGCCAAGATCGGGACAGCACTGAAGCTTTCTTT
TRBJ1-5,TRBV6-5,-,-,CASSPQGGSNQPQHF,TGTGCCAGCAGCCCACAGGGAGGGAGCAATCAGCCCCAGCATTTT
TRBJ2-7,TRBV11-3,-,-,CASSPGFSRGEQYF,TGTGCCAGCAGCCCGGGCTTCTCACGTGGGGAGCAGTACTTC
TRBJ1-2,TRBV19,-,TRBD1,CASSPTGQGNGYTF,TGTGCCAGTAGTCCGACGGGACAGGGGAATGGCTACACCTTC
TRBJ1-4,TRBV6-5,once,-,CATGTMNEKLFF,TGTGCCACCGGAACGATGAATGAAAAACTGTTTTTT
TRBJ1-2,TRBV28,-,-,CASRLGENYGYTF,TGTGCCAGCAGACTAGGCGAAAACTATGGCTACACCTTC
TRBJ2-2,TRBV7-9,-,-,CASSFRGTNTGELFF,TGTGCCAGCAGCTTTCGGGGGACGAACACCGGGGAGCTGTTTTTT
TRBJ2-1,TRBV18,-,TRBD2,CASSSLAAFYNEQFF,TGTGCCAGCTCATCCCTAGCGGCTTTTTACAATGAGCAGTTCTTC
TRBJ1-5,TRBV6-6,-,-,CASSYQQTAQHF,TGTGCCAGCAGTTACCAGCAGACAGCCCAGCATTTT
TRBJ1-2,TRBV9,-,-,CASSPRLREVGYTF,TGTGCCAGCAGCCCCCGCTTACGAGAGGTCGGCTACACCTTC
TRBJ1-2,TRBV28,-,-,CASSRGANYGYTF,TGTGCCAGCAGTCGGGGAGCTAACTATGGCTACACCTTC
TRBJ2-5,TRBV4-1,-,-,CASSQVSGRGKTVTQYF,TGCGCCAGCAGCCAAGTATCCGGGAGAGGGAAGACGGTGACCCAGTACTTC
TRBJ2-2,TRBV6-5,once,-,CASSSGFKDTGELFF,TGTGCCAGCAGTTCAGGGTTCAAGGACACCGGGGAGCTGTTTTTT
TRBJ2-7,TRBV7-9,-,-,CASSSAVGGQYF,TGTGCCAGCAGCTCCGCAGTGGGTGGGCAGTACTTC
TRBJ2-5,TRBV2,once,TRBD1,CASRQGGETQYF,TGTGCCAGCCGACAGGGTGGAGAGACCCAGTACTTC
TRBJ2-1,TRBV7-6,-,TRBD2,CASSLREAPRYNEQFF,TGTGCCAGCAGCCTTCGGGAGGCCCCCCGCTACAATGAGCAGTTCTTC
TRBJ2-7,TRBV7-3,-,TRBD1,CASSPTGTGHEQYF,TGTGCCAGCAGCCCAACCGGGACAGGGCACGAGCAGTACTTC
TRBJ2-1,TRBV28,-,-,CASSFLGLNEQFF,TGTGCCAGCAGTTTTCTGGGTCTCAATGAGCAGTTCTTC
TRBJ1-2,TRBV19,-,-,CASNNDLDGYTF,TGTGCCAGTAATAACGATCTAGATGGCTACACCTTC
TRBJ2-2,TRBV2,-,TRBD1,CASSEAQGAYTGELFF,TGTGCCAGCAGTGAAGCGCAGGGGGCCTACACCGGGGAGCTGTTTTTT
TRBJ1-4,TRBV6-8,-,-,CASSYQTPGELFF,TGTGCCAGCAGTTACCAAACGCCGGGGGAACTGTTTTTT
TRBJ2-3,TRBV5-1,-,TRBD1,CASSFRPGTGADTQYF,TGCGCCAGCAGCTTCCGTCCCGGGACAGGGGCAGATACGCAGTATTTT
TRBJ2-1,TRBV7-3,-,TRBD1,CASSLGQGRTSEQFF,TGTGCCAGCAGCTTGGGACAGGGAAGAACTTCAGAGCAGTTCTTC
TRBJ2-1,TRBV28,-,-,CASSFEGVASGRNEQFF,TGTGCCAGCAGCTTCGAGGGAGTGGCCTCGGGGAGGAATGAGCAGTTCTTC
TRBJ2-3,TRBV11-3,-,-,CASSQPPGRGVADTQYF,TGTGCCAGCAGCCAACCCCCCGGGCGGGGAGTGGCAGATACGCAGTATTTT
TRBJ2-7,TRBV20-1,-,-,CSPNYEQYF,TGCAGTCCAAACTACGAGCAGTACTTC
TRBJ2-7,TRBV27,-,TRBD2,CASSLFSGGGMYEQYF,TGTGCCAGCAGTTTATTTTCGGGAGGCGGAATGTACGAGCAGTACTTC
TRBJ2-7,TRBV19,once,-,CASSLRGASPVYEQYF,TGTGCCAGTTCGCTTCGGGGAGCCTCCCCCGTCTACGAGCAGTACTTC
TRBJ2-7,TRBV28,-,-,CASSLLPGEQYF,TGTGCCAGCAGTTTATTGCCGGGGGAGCAGTACTTC
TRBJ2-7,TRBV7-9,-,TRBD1,CASRGTGISYEQYF,TGTGCCAGCAGGGGGACAGGGATCTCCTACGAGCAGTACTTC
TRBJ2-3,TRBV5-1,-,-,CASSLMGIANTDTQYF,TGCGCCAGCAGCTTGATGGGAATAGCCAACACAGATACGCAGTATTTT
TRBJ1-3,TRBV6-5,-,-,CASSPLSSGNTIYF,TGTGCCAGCAGCCCCCTGAGCTCTGGAAACACCATATATTTT
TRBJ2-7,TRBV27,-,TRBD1,CASRTTGANSYEQYF,TGTGCCAGCAGGACAACAGGGGCCAACTCCTACGAGCAGTACTTC